What follows are 5 T cell receptor beta chains derived from one specimen sequenced in a study of T cell responses to AZD1222 COVID-19 vaccine. Here immunoSEQ multiplex PCR was the method, and the copy in TCRdb shows in-frame clones only, minus some. In the table there are around 150,000 clones, about 93% of which are singletons. The source was peripheral blood, collected 28 days after the second AZD1222 dose. All receptors derive from an adult who received the AZD1222 COVID-19 vaccine.

The chain's CDR3 is CASISWEGGGTEAFF. In DNA form, the CDR3 reads TGTGCCAGTATCTCATGGGAGGGGGGTGGCACTGAAGCTTTCTTT. The chain uses TRBV19 and TRBJ1-1; D is perhaps TRBD1 (6 bases). The CDR3 is 15 amino acids. V dropped 7 bases and J dropped 4 bases, with 19 bases sitting between them. Looked up from germline, CDR1 is LNHDA and CDR2 is SQIVND (reference sequence).

The chain uses TRBV5-1 and TRBJ2-1; 7 bases align to TRBD1. Germline loops: CDR1 SGHRS, CDR2 YFSETQ. Unmatched junction bases numbered 8, after V lost 4 bases and J lost 4 bases. The CDR3 sequence is 15 residues long. CDR3 residues: CASSPGQPLYNEQFF. In DNA, the CDR3 is TGCGCCAGCAGCCCGGGACAGCCCCTATACAATGAGCAGTTCTTC.

The chain uses TRBV5-1 and TRBJ2-7, with D perhaps assigned TRBD1 or TRBD2 (5 bases each). Deletions cut 5 bases from V and 4 bases from J, with 13 bases between. CDR1 SGHRS and CDR2 YFSETQ come from the germline V gene. CDR3 size: 13 residues. As DNA, the CDR3 is TGCGCCAGCAGACCCGGGACGGCTTACGAGCAGTACTTC. Translated: CASRPGTAYEQYF.

The chain employs TRBV11-2 and TRBJ2-2; D not certain. Trimming shortened V by 2 bases and J by 6 bases, and 4 bases separated the two germline ends. The CDR3 sequence is 12 residues long. The germline CDR1 and CDR2 sequences are SGHAT and FQNNGV. The CDR3 DNA reads as TGTGCCAGCAGCTTACGAGCCGGGGAGCTGTTTTTT. Translation: CASSLRAGELFF.

In its sample, this clone was seen once. The V call is TRBV24-1, the J call TRBJ1-5, with 7 bases that match TRBD1. There are 17 residues in the CDR3. Looked up from germline, CDR1 is KGHDR and CDR2 is SFDVKD. Trimming cost V 3 bases and J 0 bases; bases outside gene matches: 7. The CDR3 protein is CATSDPGQDSSNQPQHF. The DNA for the CDR3 is TGTGCCACCAGTGATCCTGGACAGGACTCTAGCAATCAGCCCCAGCATTTT.